In this sample, the clone carrying this TCR beta chain turned up many times. This entry is derived from a study of blood T cells in healthy people across ages. The CDR3 runs to 15 residues. The germline V gene encodes CDR1 MDHEN and CDR2 SYDVKM. Trimming at V came to 6 bases and at J to 4 bases, leaving 8 bases not matched to a gene. A second PCR, run for about 6 to 12 cycles, used a sample-barcoded 5' primer plus a J-beta primer mix. MiXCR, run by TCRdb on the 5' RACE reads, gives a single entry per CDR3 protein. The sample shows hundreds of thousands of distinct CDR3 sequences, roughly 26% of them seen only once.

Specimen: blood. The TCR comes from an older woman in good health. This chain joins TRBV28 and TRBJ2-1; TRBD2 agrees at 8 bases. The CDR3 here is CASSKTSATYNEQFF. DNA of the CDR3: TGTGCCAGCAGCAAGACTAGCGCCACGTACAATGAGCAGTTCTTC. Full variable domain (missing parts from reference TRBV28 and TRBJ2-1): DVKVTQSSRYLVKRTGEKVFLECVQDMDHENMFWYRQDPGLGLRLIYFSYDVKMKEKGDIPEGYSVSREKKERFSLILESASTNQTSMYLCASSKTSATYNEQFFGPGTRLTVL.